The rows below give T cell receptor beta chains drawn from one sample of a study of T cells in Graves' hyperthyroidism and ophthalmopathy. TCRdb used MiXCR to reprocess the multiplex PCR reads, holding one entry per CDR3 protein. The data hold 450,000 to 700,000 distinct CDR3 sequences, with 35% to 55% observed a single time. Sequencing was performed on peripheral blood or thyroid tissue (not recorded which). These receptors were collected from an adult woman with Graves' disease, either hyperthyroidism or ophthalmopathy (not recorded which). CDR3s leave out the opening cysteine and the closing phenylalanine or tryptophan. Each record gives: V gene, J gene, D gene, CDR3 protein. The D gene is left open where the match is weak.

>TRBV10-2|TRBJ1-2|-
ASSVGSPDTNYGYT
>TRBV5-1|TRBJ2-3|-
ASSLEVSLGTDTQY
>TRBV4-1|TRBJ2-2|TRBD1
ASSQQPTGSGELF
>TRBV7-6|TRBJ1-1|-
ASSSLPELKAF
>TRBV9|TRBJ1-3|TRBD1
ASSLQSRARGYLEDGNTIY
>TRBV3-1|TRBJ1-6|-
ASGQQTYNSPLH
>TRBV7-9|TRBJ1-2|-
ASSVEAMGNYGYT
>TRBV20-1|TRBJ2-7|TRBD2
SANPRGRGAYEQY
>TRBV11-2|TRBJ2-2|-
ASCLERRVGELF
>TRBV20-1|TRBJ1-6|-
SARGKGGSPLH
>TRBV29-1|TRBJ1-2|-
SVFRSGNYGYT
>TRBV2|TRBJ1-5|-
ASSGSGQTNQPQH
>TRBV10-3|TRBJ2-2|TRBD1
AIRAQGARTGELF
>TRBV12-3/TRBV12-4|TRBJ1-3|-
ASSLYGYSGNTIY
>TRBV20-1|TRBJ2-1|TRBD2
STDGRENEQF
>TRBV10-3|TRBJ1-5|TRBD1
AISTGVSEGRGTQPQH
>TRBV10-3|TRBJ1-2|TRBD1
AISGTGQGTGYGYT
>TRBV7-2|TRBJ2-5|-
ASRAPIGSSGPQETQY
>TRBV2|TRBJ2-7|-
ASTSDLRGTGEQY
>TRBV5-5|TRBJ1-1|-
ASSLDILAF
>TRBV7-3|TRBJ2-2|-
ASSSDPGGTGELF
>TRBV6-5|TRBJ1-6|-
ASSYSQTVGRSPLH
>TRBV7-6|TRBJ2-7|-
ASSLLLDVPSEQY
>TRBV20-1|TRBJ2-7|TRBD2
SARAPGTSGDSYEQY
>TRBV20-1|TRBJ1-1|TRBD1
SANRQGALEAF
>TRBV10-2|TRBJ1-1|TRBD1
ASRYRGPNTEAF
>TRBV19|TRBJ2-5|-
ASIGDKETQY
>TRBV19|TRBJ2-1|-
ASSILGGTYNEQF
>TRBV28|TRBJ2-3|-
ASSTVTDTQY